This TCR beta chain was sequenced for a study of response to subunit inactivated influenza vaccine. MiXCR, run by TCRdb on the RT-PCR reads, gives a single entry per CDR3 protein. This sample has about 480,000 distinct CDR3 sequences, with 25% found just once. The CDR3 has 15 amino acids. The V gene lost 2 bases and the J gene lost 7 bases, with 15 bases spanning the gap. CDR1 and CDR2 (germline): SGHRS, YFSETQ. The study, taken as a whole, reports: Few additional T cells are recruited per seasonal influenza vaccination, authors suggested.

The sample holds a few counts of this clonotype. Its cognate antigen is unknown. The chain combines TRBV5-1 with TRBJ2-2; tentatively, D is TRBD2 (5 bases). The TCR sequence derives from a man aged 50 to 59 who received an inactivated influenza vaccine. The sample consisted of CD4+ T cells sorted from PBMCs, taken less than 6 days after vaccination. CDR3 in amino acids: CASSFVGGGGGELFF. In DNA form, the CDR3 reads TGCGCCAGCAGCTTCGTAGGAGGAGGTGGCGGGGAGCTGTTTTTT.